Described below is a single TCR beta chain sequence and its context. This sample is part of a study of blood T cell repertoires in COVID-19. About the research overall: Samples of COVID-19 (acute and convalescent) were obtained from the United States, Italy and Spain. PBMCs, B-cell-depleted T cells, or T cells provided the cDNA or gDNA that made up the material.

The CDR3 totals 15 residues. V trimming: 4 bases; J trimming: 6 bases; junction bases outside the gene matches: 11. Germline-derived CDR1 and CDR2 are SGHKS and YYEKEE (reference sequence). The authors' processing: It was from reference gene primer amplification that nucleated cell counts were estimated. Here immunoSEQ multiplex PCR was the method, and the copy in TCRdb shows in-frame clones only, minus some. That table gives V, J and clone size, and the DNA gave D and trimming. This sample has some 240,000 clones, with roughly 75% found just once. The sequence derives from a woman aged 70-85 years with acute or convalescent COVID-19. The V and J genes are TRBV5-5 and TRBJ2-7, with 9 bases matching TRBD1. The material sequenced was peripheral blood. The CDR3 reads CASSLGRTGDREQYF. In DNA form, the CDR3 reads TGTGCCAGCAGCCTCGGGCGGACAGGGGATCGCGAGCAGTACTTC. The full variable domain, rest sourced from reference TRBV5-5 and TRBJ2-7, is DAGVTQSPTHLIKTRGQQVTLRCSPISGHKSVSWYQQVLGQGPQFIFQYYEKEERGRGNFPDRFSARQFPNYSSELNVNALLLGDSALYLCASSLGRTGDREQYFGPGTRLTVT.